This record covers a single T cell receptor (beta chain). This specimen comes from a study of blood T cells in healthy people across ages. The CDR3 extends over 13 amino acids. Germline CDR1 is SGDLS and CDR2 is YYNGEE. The germline V and J ends were trimmed by 3 bases and 7 bases, with 12 bases remaining between them. The authors ran a second PCR of 7 to 11 cycles using a sample-barcoded 5' primer and a J-beta primer mix. Any given sample supplied a minimum of 2.5 million CDR3-containing paired-end reads. TCRdb redid the calling of the 5' RACE reads with MiXCR, one entry per CDR3 protein. The sample carries some 710,000 distinct CDR3 sequences, about a fifth recorded once.

The chain has TRBV9 and TRBJ2-3; perhaps TRBD1 as D (6 bases). The sequenced material came from blood. This clonotype originated in a man between 65 and 85 years old in good health. CDR3 nucleotides: TGTGCCAGCAGCGACCCTAGGGGGAATACGCAGTATTTT. Its translation is CASSDPRGNTQYF.